The clone carrying this T cell receptor (beta chain) was found many times. The sample originates from a study of CD8+CD57+ T cells in acquired aplastic anemia. Germline V gene lookup returns CDR1 LNHDA and CDR2 SQIVND (reference sequence). V shed 6 bases, J shed 6 bases, and the junction held 1 base outside the gene matches. The length of the CDR3 is 11 residues. Profiling of TCR beta VDJ combinations and CDR3 sequences used genomic DNA as template. In TCRdb, the reads were re-called with MiXCR into one record per CDR3 protein. The sample records 80,000 to 100,000 distinct CDR3 sequences, 55% to 70% being singletons. Previously, flow cytometry had revealed CD8+CD57+ cell expansion in the patients chosen for sequencing.

Sequences were obtained from sorted CD4+, CD8+, or CD8+CD57+ T cells (not recorded which) from PBMCs. The chain uses TRBV19 and TRBJ1-2, with 7 bases matching TRBD1. The receptor comes from a human donor with aplastic anemia. The CDR3 loop reads CASRQGDGYTF. CDR3 bases: TGTGCCAGTAGGCAGGGGGATGGCTACACCTTC.